This paragraph covers one T cell receptor (beta chain) sequence. These data come from a study of control samples from healthy donors and cancer patients. Profiled with immunoSEQ multiplex PCR; TCRdb holds only in-frame clones, not every one. This sample carries about 140,000 clones, 85% to 95% of them seen once, and the ten largest clones take 13%. This receptor was obtained from a middle-aged man in good health. The sequenced material came from blood.

CDR3 residues: CASRSNVYHGSPLHF. As DNA, the CDR3 is TGTGCCAGCAGATCCAACGTGTATCACGGGTCACCCCTCCACTTT. The chain joins TRBV6-5 to TRBJ1-6; D is undetermined. CDR3 length: 15 residues. The V end was cut by 6 bases, the J end by 10 bases, with 19 bases between. Per germline, CDR1 MNHEY and CDR2 SVGAGI.